This T cell receptor (beta chain) derives from a study of T cell responses to AZD1222 COVID-19 vaccine (dated by TCRdb to the early 2020s). General notes on the study: TCR sequencing covered 233 trial participants: 200 to 220 given two doses of AZD1222 and about 26 given two doses of MenACWY control vaccine. Trial participants were enrolled by age into subgroups of 18-55, 56-69 and 70-plus years, and about 150, 27 and 61 TCR-sequenced participants, respectively, were included in these subgroups. Study-wide findings and limitations: Reportedly, close to half of the unique spike-specific TCRs recognized epitopes lying outside the regions that are mutated in the B.1.351 and B.1.1.7 variants. Because no samples from the day 14 peak response were available, repertoires could be characterized only after the peak T cell response. After two AZD1222 doses, spike-specific TCR breadth and depth were significantly higher than at day 0 and than in MenACWY recipients. Most participants were white British and females outnumbered males, and the authors suggested that clonal diversity may have been underestimated. In the small 56-69-year group, the increase in depth fell short of significance, most likely because of low power. Conclusions about previously exposed vaccinees are limited because only six or seven AZD1222 recipients were SARS-CoV-2 seropositive at baseline. The whole spike protein was spanned by vaccine-associated CD4 TCRs, and dominant responses were seen in regions 160-218 and 743-854.

Comments on this clone: Its specific antigen is unknown. Per-base quality was not reported, and no clone a single base away is much larger than it.

The time point label, read with the paper, signifies: about 28 days (+/-7) after the second vaccine dose. Because spike-specific TCR depth and breadth did not differ between the two schedules, AZD1222 recipients who got a second dose at roughly 4 weeks were pooled with those who got a second dose at roughly 12 weeks. Vaccinee samples came from UK trials COV001 and COV002, including a single-blind randomized controlled phase 2/3 trial of AZD1222 (ChAdOx1 nCoV-19) in healthy adults. For TCRbeta chain sequencing, PBMC samples were collected from trial participants at day 0 and at day 28 after the second dose. The CDR3 regions of human TCRbeta chains were analyzed by immunosequencing. The original pipeline was this. TCRs in the repertoires were matched against a reference library of SARS-CoV-2-specific TCRs that had been generated with the MIRA antigen-specificity platform. Breadth was defined as the fraction of unique TCRs that were SARS-CoV-2-associated, and depth was defined as the fraction of total T cells that were SARS-CoV-2-associated. Using the MIRA data, each spike-specific TCR was assigned both to the spike region to which the TCR was reactive and to a CD4 or CD8 class. Log10-transformed breadth and depth values were compared by one-way ANOVA with Sidak's multiple comparisons tests. TCRdb's version of the immuneACCESS table is confined to in-frame rearrangements and falls short of the full clone set. An unresolved V gene accounts for under half of the shortfall where checked; the remainder is of unknown origin. The V and J calls and clone size were taken over from that table, and D and trimming were inferred from the DNA. A total of 160,000 or so clones appear in this sample, 87% of them only once. The ten largest clones take up roughly 9.7% of the sample.

V and J are truncated by 4 bases and 5 bases respectively, leaving an intervening sequence of 7 bases. The CDR3, cysteine through phenylalanine, is 12 amino acids long. This entry keeps only the CDR3 DNA: 36 bases, framed from base 1. Reading the germline V gene gives CDR1 SNHLY and CDR2 FYNNEI. Here the chain combines TRBV2 and TRBJ2-3; the D gene is not confidently resolved. The source of this sequence is an adult who received the AZD1222 COVID-19 vaccine. The sample consisted of peripheral blood, taken 28 days after the second AZD1222 dose. The CDR3 protein is CASSGSEDTQYF. In nucleotides, the sequence is TGTGCCAGCAGTGGATCCGAAGATACGCAGTATTTT.